This T cell receptor (beta chain) was obtained from a study of blood T cell repertoires in COVID-19. Whole-study context: Acute and convalescent COVID-19 specimens originated in the United States, Italy and Spain.

In the study's own analysis: Estimation of nucleated cell counts was performed using reference gene primer amplification. This table comes from immunoSEQ multiplex PCR, and its TCRdb copy is limited to in-frame clones, with some not included. V, J and clone size are taken as reported in that table, and D and trimming were inferred from the DNA itself. Of some 47,000 clones in the sample, 70% to 90% were seen once. CDR3 size: 15 residues. From germline, CDR1 is SNHLY and CDR2 FYNNEI. Trimming removed 4 bases from V and 4 bases from J; junction bases left unmatched: 3. The clonotype originates from a woman of 80 years or more with acute or convalescent COVID-19. Sequencing was carried out using peripheral blood. This chain links TRBV2 with TRBJ1-5, with TRBD1 matching 11 bases. CDR3 sequence: CASSGGTGGNQPQHF. The CDR3 DNA reads as TGTGCCAGCAGTGGGGGGACAGGGGGTAATCAGCCCCAGCATTTT.